The 8 T cell receptor beta chains reported below all come from one sample, sequenced in a study of CD8 T cells in Susac syndrome. Reverse transcription of about 0.45 to 1 ug RNA was performed with random hexamers. TCRdb analysed the immunoSEQ multiplex PCR reads with MiXCR anew, one entry per CDR3 protein. The profile shows 150,000 to 200,000 distinct CDR3 sequences, over 75% of them singletons. Sequencing used CD4+ T cells from PBMCs. All receptors come from a human donor with Susac syndrome.

This chain links TRBV9 with TRBJ2-2; TRBD2 aligns across 10 bases. Trimming took 4 bases from V and 5 from J; bases not matched to a gene: 5. The CDR3 is 15 amino acids. Germline CDR1 and CDR2: SGDLS and YYNGEE. The CDR3 spells CASSKRGGRTGELFF. In DNA form, the CDR3 reads TGTGCCAGCAGCAAGCGGGGGGGCAGGACCGGGGAGCTGTTTTTT. The variable domain in full, with the rest retrieved from reference TRBV9 and TRBJ2-2, is DSGVTQTPKHLITATGQRVTLRCSPRSGDLSVYWYQQSLDQGLQFLIQYYNGEERAKGNILERFSAQQFPDLHSELNLSSLELGDSALYFCASSKRGGRTGELFFGEGSRLTVL.

The V and J genes are TRBV20-1 and TRBJ2-7; 10 bases line up with TRBD2. Losses at the gene ends were 3 bases for V and 4 bases for J; bases not matched to a gene: 6. Germline values: CDR1 DFQATT, CDR2 SNEGSKA (reference sequence). This CDR3 has 14 residues. The CDR3 nucleotides are TGCAGTGCTAGGACCATGACTAGCGGGTACGAGCAGTACTTC. It translates to CSARTMTSGYEQYF.

The chain joins TRBV3-1 to TRBJ1-1; D unclear. The CDR3 totals 13 residues. Germline CDR1 is LGHDT and CDR2 is YNNKEL (reference sequence). Trimming pared 1 base from V and 4 bases from J, leaving 7 bases between. The CDR3 bases are TGTGCCAGCAGCCAAGGGCAACTCACTGAAGCTTTCTTT. Amino acid sequence: CASSQGQLTEAFF.

The chain employs TRBV3-1 and TRBJ1-1; tentative D call: TRBD1 (5 bases). Per the germline V gene, CDR1 is LGHDT and CDR2 is YNNKEL (reference sequence). Trimming took 7 bases from V and 1 from J, leaving 16 bases between them. This CDR3 spans 15 amino acids. The CDR3 region is CASTGRKQGNTEAFF. The CDR3 region has the DNA TGTGCCAGCACCGGTAGGAAGCAGGGGAACACTGAAGCTTTCTTT.

This clonotype was detected only once. J is TRBJ2-5 and V is TRBV19, with 9 bases aligning to TRBD2. The junction had 4 bases not matched to a gene; V was cut back by 5 bases and J by 3 bases. The CDR3 extends over 14 amino acids. Germline V gives CDR1 LNHDA, CDR2 SQIVND (reference sequence). This CDR3 reads CASSLAGKKETQYF. The CDR3, as DNA: TGTGCCAGTAGTCTAGCGGGGAAGAAAGAGACCCAGTACTTC.

The V and J genes are TRBV10-1 and TRBJ2-2; D gene unclear. With 2 bases removed from V and 6 bases from J, the gap between germline ends came to 16 bases. The CDR3 is 16 amino acids. Per the germline V gene, CDR1 is WNHNN and CDR2 is SYGVQD (reference sequence). The DNA of the CDR3 is TGCGCCAGCAGTGAGGGGTCGTCAAGGGTCTCCGGGGAGCTGTTTTTT. This codes for CASSEGSSRVSGELFF.

This clonotype was detected once. The chain uses TRBV2 and TRBJ2-7; weak D call: TRBD2 (6 bases). The CDR3 sequence is 15 residues long. Per the germline V gene, CDR1 is SNHLY and CDR2 is FYNNEI. Trimming stripped 5 bases from V and 5 bases from J, with 19 bases between. CDR3: CASSLEREVRHEQYF. The CDR3 nucleotides read TGTGCCAGCAGTCTCGAAAGGGAGGTACGGCACGAGCAGTACTTC. Supplemented by reference TRBV2 and TRBJ2-7, the full variable domain reads EPEVTQTPSHQVTQMGQEVILRCVPISNHLYFYWYRQILGQKVEFLVSFYNNEISEKSEIFDDQFSVERPDGSNFTLKIRSTKLEDSAMYFCASSLEREVRHEQYFGPGTRLTVT.

As for this clonotype: The conserved phenylalanine or tryptophan normally closing the CDR3 is absent here, so this likely arose from a read error. V gene TRBV7-2 combines with J gene TRBJ1-1, with TRBD1 matching over 10 bases. With 2 bases clipped from V and 4 bases from J, the junction kept 4 bases outside the gene matches. This CDR3 spans 15 amino acids. The germline V gene encodes CDR1 SGHTA and CDR2 FQGNSA. This CDR3 reads CASSLLGTGATEAFL. For the CDR3, the DNA is TGTGCCAGCAGCTTATTAGGGACAGGGGCCACTGAAGCTTTCCTT.